This TCR beta chain was sequenced for a study of OX40 agonist ivuxolimab in advanced cancers. Turning to the study itself: Patient treatment consisted of intravenous ivuxolimab administration every 2 weeks at 0.01 to 10 mg/kg.

This table comes from immunoSEQ multiplex PCR, and its TCRdb copy is limited to in-frame clones, with some not included. The repertoire holds more than 85,000 clones, roughly nine tenths seen once, with about 1.7% in the top ten. Broader study findings: Researchers report that CD8+ T cells had, on average, more expanded clones than CD4+. Antigen specificity of clonally expanded peripheral T cells was not established.

This CDR3 is 15 amino acids long. CDR1 and CDR2 from the germline V gene are SGHRS and YFSETQ. Deletions cut 1 base from V and 3 bases from J, with 10 bases between. Concerning this clone itself: Its antigen is as yet unknown.

The chain couples TRBV5-1 to TRBJ2-2; TRBD1 might be the D (5 bases). This receptor was identified in an adult with an advanced solid tumor such as melanoma, head and neck, liver or kidney cancer. The sample consisted of CD4+ or CD8+ T cells sorted from blood, taken in a trial of the OX40 agonist ivuxolimab. The CDR3 nucleotides read TGCGCCAGCAGCTTGTGGGCACAGGACACCGGGGAGCTGTTTTTT. Translation gives CASSLWAQDTGELFF.